The 19 T cell receptor beta chains given below trace back to one sample, sequenced in a study of blood T cell repertoires in COVID-19. Repertoires were generated with immunoSEQ multiplex PCR, while TCRdb's copy carries only in-frame clones and drops some. The sample shows 90,000 to 130,000 clones, around 82% of them seen only once. The sequencing sample was made of peripheral blood. These receptors all come from a woman aged 55-69 years with acute or convalescent COVID-19.

The chain uses TRBV11-2 and TRBJ2-2; 9 bases match TRBD1. Looked up from germline, CDR1 is SGHAT and CDR2 is FQNNGV. V dropped 2 bases and J dropped 6; count of bases not matched to a gene: 1. This CDR3 has 14 residues. CDR3 residues: CASSLWDRAGELFF. Here the CDR3 DNA reads TGTGCCAGCAGCTTATGGGACAGGGCCGGGGAGCTGTTTTTT.

The chain couples TRBV9 to TRBJ2-1; 12 bases map to TRBD2. Germline V CDR1 and CDR2: SGDLS, YYNGEE. The CDR3 loop spans 16 amino acids. The junction had 6 bases not matched to a gene; V was cut back by 0 bases and J by 8 bases. As DNA, the CDR3 is TGTGCCAGCAGCGTAGCTCCTAGCGGGGGGGCCTATGAGCAGTTCTTC. It yields the protein CASSVAPSGGAYEQFF.

The V and J genes are TRBV10-3 and TRBJ1-3, with D perhaps matching TRBD1 (6 bases). Trimming pared 10 bases from V and 0 bases from J, leaving 16 bases between. Germline lookup yields CDR1 ENHRY and CDR2 SYGVKD. The CDR3 consists of 15 residues. The CDR3 is CASGLRDNSGNTIYF. CDR3 nucleotide sequence: TGTGCCAGCGGGCTCCGGGACAACTCTGGAAACACCATATATTTT.

The chain joins TRBV5-6 to TRBJ2-5, with 8 positions matching TRBD2. The CDR3 extends over 13 amino acids. Germline CDR1 reads SGHDT; CDR2 reads YYEEEE. Germline trimming cut 1 base from V and 4 bases from J; bases unmatched to any gene: 0. CDR3 in DNA: TGTGCCAGCAGCTTGACTAGCGGAGAGACCCAGTACTTC. Protein: CASSLTSGETQYF.

This clone was detected only a few times. The V gene is TRBV5-6, the J gene TRBJ1-6, with 9 positions matching TRBD1. CDR3 size: 16 residues. The J segment lost 9 bases and the V segment lost 4 bases, leaving 11 bases of the junction unmatched. The germline gives CDR1 SGHDT, CDR2 YYEEEE. In nucleotides, the CDR3 is TGTGCCAGCAGCCTGCTTCGGACAGGGGTTGGTTCACCCCTCCACTTT. Protein product: CASSLLRTGVGSPLHF.

This sequence joins TRBV24-1 and TRBJ2-3, with 10 bases that match TRBD2. CDR3 size: 16 residues. Losses at the gene ends were 4 bases for V and 3 bases for J; bases not matched to a gene: 6. Germline assignment: CDR1 KGHDR and CDR2 SFDVKD. CDR3 sequence (DNA): TGTGCCACCAGTGACCCTAGCGGGGGAACAACAGATACGCAGTATTTT. It specifies CATSDPSGGTTDTQYF.

The chain has TRBV5-5 and TRBJ1-6; 7 bases line up with TRBD1. V was pared by 4 bases and J by 4 bases, with 11 bases of the junction left unmatched. The CDR3 spans 17 residues. Germline V lookup: CDR1 SGHKS, CDR2 YYEKEE (reference sequence). CDR3 region: CASSHTGAETYNSPLHF. The CDR3, as DNA: TGTGCCAGCAGCCATACAGGGGCGGAAACTTATAATTCACCCCTCCACTTT.

The chain is built from TRBV4-3 and TRBJ2-7; 7 bases match TRBD1. The length of the CDR3 is 13 residues. V lost 4 bases and J lost 3; bases outside the gene matches: 3. Germline assignment: CDR1 LGHNA and CDR2 YSLEER. In nucleotides, the CDR3 is TGCGCCAGCAGCCCACGACAGGGCTACGAGCAGTACTTC. Its translation: CASSPRQGYEQYF.

This chain uses TRBV7-3 with TRBJ1-1; D is possibly TRBD1 (6 bases). Germline assignment: CDR1 SGHTA and CDR2 FQGTGA. Trimming removed 1 base from V and 0 bases from J, with 18 bases in between. The CDR3 totals 18 residues. The CDR3 protein is CASSLRATKQGLNTEAFF. CDR3 in DNA: TGTGCCAGCAGCTTAAGGGCGACCAAACAGGGACTGAACACTGAAGCTTTCTTT. Full variable domain (remainder filled in from reference TRBV7-3 and TRBJ1-1): GAGVSQTPSNKVTEKGKYVELRCDPISGHTALYWYRQSLGQGPEFLIYFQGTGAADDSGLPNDRFFAVRPEGSVSTLKIQRTERGDSAVYLCASSLRATKQGLNTEAFFGQGTRLTVV.

The rearrangement joins TRBV3-1 (or the pseudogene TRBV3-2) to TRBJ1-4, with 7 nucleotides matching TRBD1. The ends lost 2 bases at V and 2 bases at J; junction bases unmatched: 2. This CDR3 comprises 15 residues. CDR1 LGHDT and CDR2 YNNKEL come from the germline V gene (reference sequence). CDR3 sequence: CASSQLTGTNEKLFF. CDR3 bases: TGTGCCAGCAGCCAACTGACAGGGACTAATGAAAAACTGTTTTTT.

V gene TRBV4-1 combines with J gene TRBJ1-1, with 8 bases fitting TRBD1. The CDR3 runs 14 residues. CDR1 and CDR2 from the germline V gene are MGHRA and YSYEKL. V trimming: 4 bases; J trimming: 5 bases; junction bases outside the gene matches: 6. The DNA for the CDR3 is TGCGCCAGCAGCCTCCCGACAGGGGAGACTGAAGCTTTCTTT. Its translation: CASSLPTGETEAFF.

This chain links TRBV9 with TRBJ1-2; TRBD1 aligns across 8 bases. The CDR3 is 16 amino acids. Germline V gene lookup returns CDR1 SGDLS and CDR2 YYNGEE. With V trimmed by 3 bases and J by 3 bases, 10 bases remained unmatched. The CDR3 sequence is CASSASGTGMDYGYTF. CDR3 nucleotides: TGTGCCAGCAGCGCATCCGGGACAGGAATGGACTATGGCTACACCTTC.

This clone was seen a single time. The gene calls are TRBV5-1 and TRBJ1-6; no definite D call. Germline V gene data show CDR1 as SGHRS and CDR2 as YFSETQ. CDR3 size: 14 residues. V was clipped by 7 bases and J by 8 bases, with 16 bases between them. The CDR3, as DNA: TGCGCCAGCCGACGCGGACGCGGGGATTCACCCCTCCACTTT. Translating it yields CASRRGRGDSPLHF.

V usage is TRBV9 and J usage is TRBJ1-1, with a tentative D call TRBD1 (5 bases). There are 15 residues in the CDR3. Trimming left V 0 bases short and J 1 base short, with 10 bases between. The germline V gene encodes CDR1 SGDLS and CDR2 YYNGEE. The CDR3 nucleotides are TGTGCCAGCAGCGTAGATCAGCAGGGGAACACTGAAGCTTTCTTT. It translates to CASSVDQQGNTEAFF.

CDR3 nucleotide sequence: TGTGCCAGCAGTGCCCCCGGGGGGAACACTGAAGCTTTCTTT. This codes for CASSAPGGNTEAFF. The chain has TRBV6-2 or TRBV6-3 and TRBJ1-1; D perhaps matches TRBD1 (5 bases). Germline V gene data show CDR1 as MNHEY and CDR2 as SVGEGT. This CDR3 is built from 14 residues. The V gene lost 5 bases and the J gene lost 1 base, with 11 bases spanning the gap.

This sequence joins TRBV18 and TRBJ2-7; 9 bases map to TRBD1. The junction had 6 bases not matched to a gene; V was cut back by 2 bases and J by 7 bases. CDR3 length equals 14 residues. CDR1 is KGHSH, CDR2 LQKENI, per germline. Here the CDR3 reads CASSPSGQGLEQYF. The CDR3, as DNA: TGTGCCAGCTCACCATCGGGACAGGGTTTAGAGCAGTACTTC.

This rearrangement joins TRBV28 to TRBJ1-4, with a tentative D call TRBD1 (6 bases). CDR3 size: 13 residues. CDR1 is MDHEN and CDR2 is SYDVKM in the germline V gene. The V and J ends lost 6 bases and 6 bases respectively, with 11 bases between them. The CDR3 protein is CASSLGTYEKLFF. The DNA for the CDR3 is TGTGCCAGCAGCCTCGGGACATATGAAAAACTGTTTTTT.

J is TRBJ2-3 and V is TRBV30, with unresolved D. The V end lost 7 bases, the J end lost 3 bases, and 8 bases lay between the germline ends. CDR3 length: 11 residues. The V gene's germline CDR1 is GTSNPN and CDR2 SVGIG (reference sequence). The CDR3 nucleotides are TGTGCCTTCGTCGGGACAGATACGCAGTATTTT. Its protein is CAFVGTDTQYF.

The V call is TRBV28, the J call TRBJ1-1, with TRBD1 matching 8 bases. The V gene end was trimmed by 5 bases and the J gene end by 4 bases; junction bases not matched to a gene: 6. CDR1 is MDHEN and CDR2 is SYDVKM in the germline V gene. This CDR3 spans 14 amino acids. The CDR3 region has the DNA TGTGCCAGCAGTGTCCAGGGGGCGTCCACTGAAGCTTTCTTT. Translation gives CASSVQGASTEAFF.